What follows describes a single TCR beta chain. The sample belongs to a study of T-cell memory formation after mild COVID-19. The CDR3 has 14 residues. Germline CDR1 SGHRS, CDR2 YFSETQ. V was pared by 0 bases and J by 5 bases, with 12 bases between. MiXCR was run by TCRdb on the 5' RACE reads, yielding one entry per CDR3 protein. The sample has some 180,000 distinct CDR3 sequences, around 18% seen once. The receptor was derived from a man aged 18 to 29 who had mild COVID-19 (a few samples of this study predate the infection). Cell type and time point are not known. The sample was PBMCs or a T cell subset sorted from them (not recorded which). This sequence joins TRBV5-1 and TRBJ2-7, with D unclear. CDR3 nucleotide sequence: TGCGCCAGCAGCTTGGGTCAGGCTGAGGACGAGCAGTACTTC. Translated, it gives CASSLGQAEDEQYF.